This T cell receptor (beta chain) came from a study of OX40 agonist ivuxolimab in advanced cancers. Findings of the study overall: Certain nonresponding patients likewise had low normalized T-cell clonal expansion. Circulating CD4+ and CD8+ T cells showed clonal expansion by week 6 at 0.1 to 3.0 mg/kg.

In regard to this clone: Its antigen is unidentified.

Produced via immunoSEQ multiplex PCR; TCRdb's table is partial and in-frame only. The data show about 90,000 clones, over 80% seen once. The CDR3 contains 16 residues. Germline CDR1 reads MNHEY; CDR2 reads SMNVEV (reference sequence). Trimming stripped 4 bases from V and 7 bases from J, with 23 bases between. The clonotype originates from an adult with an advanced solid tumor such as melanoma, head and neck, liver or kidney cancer. The rearrangement uses TRBV27 and TRBJ2-7, with D possibly TRBD2 on 5 matching bases. The specimen comprised CD4+ or CD8+ T cells sorted from blood, sampled in a trial of the OX40 agonist ivuxolimab. In DNA, the CDR3 is TGTGCCAGCAGTTCCCGGTGGAGGTCTTCTTCTTTAGAGCAGTACTTC. Amino acid sequence: CASSSRWRSSSLEQYF.